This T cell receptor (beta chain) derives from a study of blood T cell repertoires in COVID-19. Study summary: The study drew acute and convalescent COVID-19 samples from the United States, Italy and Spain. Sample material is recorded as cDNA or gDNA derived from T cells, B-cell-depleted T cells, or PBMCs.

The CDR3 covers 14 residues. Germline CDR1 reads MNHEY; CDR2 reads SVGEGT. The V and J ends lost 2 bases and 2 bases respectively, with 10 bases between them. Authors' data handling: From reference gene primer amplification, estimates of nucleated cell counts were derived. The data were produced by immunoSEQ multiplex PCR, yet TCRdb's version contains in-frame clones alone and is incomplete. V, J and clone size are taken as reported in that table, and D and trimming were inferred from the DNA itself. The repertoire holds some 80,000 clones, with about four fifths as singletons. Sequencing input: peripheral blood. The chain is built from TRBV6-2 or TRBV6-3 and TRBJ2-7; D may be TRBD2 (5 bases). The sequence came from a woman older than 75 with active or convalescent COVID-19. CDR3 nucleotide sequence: TGTGCCAGCAGTTACGCCACTAGGCCCTACGAGCAGTACTTC. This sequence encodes CASSYATRPYEQYF.